Listed below are T cell receptor beta chains from one sample, sequenced in a study of CD8 T cells in Susac syndrome. TCRdb redid the calling of the immunoSEQ multiplex PCR reads with MiXCR, one entry per CDR3 protein. Here the sample spans about 400,000 distinct CDR3 sequences, around 83% being singletons. What was sequenced was CD8+ T cells from PBMCs. These receptors came from a human donor with multiple sclerosis. Both conserved end residues are part of each CDR3. The D gene is left open where the match is weak. Where a row states a size, it is once, few, many or the class of an expanded clone; other rows omit it.

TRBJ1-2	-	TRBV4-1	-	CASSIDKGGAFYGYTF	TGCGCCAGCAGCATCGATAAGGGGGGCGCTTTCTATGGCTACACCTTC
TRBJ2-3	TRBD2	TRBV7-6	-	CASSLAAGGDTDTQYF	TGTGCCAGCAGCTTAGCTGCGGGAGGGGACACAGATACGCAGTATTTT
TRBJ2-4	-	TRBV11-2	-	CASSPLDGQNIQYF	TGTGCCAGCAGCCCCCTGGACGGCCAAAACATTCAGTACTTC
TRBJ2-1	-	TRBV7-2	few	CASRDYGESSYNEQFF	TGTGCCAGCAGGGATTACGGGGAGAGCTCCTACAATGAGCAGTTCTTC
TRBJ2-1	-	TRBV3-1	-	CASSPDGVSYNEQFF	TGTGCCAGCAGCCCTGACGGGGTCTCCTACAATGAGCAGTTCTTC
TRBJ2-7	TRBD2	TRBV11-2	-	CASSLDWTSAKGEQYF	TGTGCCAGCAGCTTAGATTGGACTAGCGCCAAGGGGGAGCAGTACTTC
TRBJ1-5	TRBD1	TRBV6-5	-	CASRMGQVSNQPQHF	TGTGCCAGCAGGATGGGACAGGTTAGCAATCAGCCCCAGCATTTT
TRBJ1-1	TRBD1	TRBV4-1	-	CASSRTTGGGTEAFF	TGCGCCAGCAGCCGGACCACAGGGGGAGGGACTGAAGCTTTCTTT
TRBJ1-2	TRBD1	TRBV28	-	CASSPSTGSYGYTF	TGTGCCAGCAGTCCCTCGACAGGGTCCTATGGCTACACCTTC
TRBJ2-7	-	TRBV30	few	CAWRSGHRYEQYF	TGTGCCTGGAGGTCGGGACATCGCTACGAGCAGTACTTC
TRBJ2-1	TRBD2	TRBV12-3/TRBV12-4	-	CASSSARLAGAHEQFF	TGTGCCAGCAGTTCCGCTCGACTAGCGGGAGCCCATGAGCAGTTCTTC
TRBJ1-2	-	TRBV29-1	-	CSVRFGSEANYGYTF	TGCAGCGTCCGGTTCGGCTCAGAAGCTAACTATGGCTACACCTTC
TRBJ2-1	-	TRBV5-1	-	CASSLVRVEQFF	TGCGCCAGCAGCTTGGTCCGGGTCGAGCAGTTCTTC
TRBJ1-1	-	TRBV4-1	-	CASSQGAEFWSEAFF	TGCGCCAGCAGCCAAGGGGCTGAGTTTTGGTCGGAAGCTTTCTTT
TRBJ2-7	-	TRBV4-2	-	CASSPPAGTSAYEQYF	TGTGCCAGCAGCCCGCCGGCTGGGACTTCGGCCTACGAGCAGTACTTC
TRBJ2-1	-	TRBV27	-	CASNSGNEQFF	TGTGCCAGCAATTCGGGGAATGAGCAGTTCTTC
TRBJ1-5	-	TRBV7-8	-	CASSDIDSNQPQHF	TGTGCCAGCAGCGATATAGACAGCAATCAGCCCCAGCATTTT
TRBJ2-5	-	TRBV5-6	-	CASSFFKQGQETQYF	TGTGCCAGCAGCTTTTTCAAACAGGGTCAAGAGACCCAGTACTTC
TRBJ1-2	TRBD1	TRBV7-9	-	CASSQDRGYYGYTF	TGTGCCAGCAGCCAAGACAGGGGGTACTATGGCTACACCTTC
TRBJ2-1	TRBD2	TRBV6-1	few	CASSASGSYNEQFF	TGTGCCAGCAGTGCTAGCGGGAGCTACAATGAGCAGTTCTTC
TRBJ1-2	-	TRBV27	-	CASSLFHPGDGYTF	TGTGCCAGCAGTTTATTTCACCCCGGGGATGGCTACACCTTC
TRBJ2-5	TRBD1	TRBV4-1	-	CASSQNRGAETQYF	TGCGCCAGCAGCCAGAACAGGGGAGCGGAGACCCAGTACTTC
TRBJ2-2	-	TRBV5-4	-	CASSLGSVNTGELFF	TGTGCCAGCAGCTTAGGAAGCGTGAACACCGGGGAGCTGTTTTTT
TRBJ1-1	-	TRBV5-1	-	CASSLVLGAETEAFF	TGCGCCAGCAGCTTGGTCTTGGGGGCTGAGACTGAAGCTTTCTTT
TRBJ1-2	-	TRBV29-1	-	CSALRADYGYTF	TGCAGCGCACTAAGGGCGGACTATGGCTACACCTTC
TRBJ1-2	-	TRBV9	-	CASSRSVEGYTF	TGTGCCAGCAGCAGATCGGTCGAGGGCTACACCTTC
TRBJ1-1	-	TRBV7-9	-	CASSSHGVETEAFF	TGTGCCAGCAGCTCCCACGGAGTGGAAACTGAAGCTTTCTTT
TRBJ1-1	-	TRBV30	once	CAWEPEGLFVFF	TGTGCCTGGGAACCGGAGGGGCTCTTCGTTTTCTTT
TRBJ2-3	TRBD1	TRBV2	-	CASNIDGQGKTDTQYF	TGTGCCAGCAACATCGATGGACAGGGCAAGACAGATACGCAGTATTTT
TRBJ1-6	-	TRBV28	-	CASSLYRVSPYNSPLHF	TGTGCCAGCAGTTTATACAGGGTTAGCCCGTATAATTCACCCCTCCACTTT
TRBJ2-7	-	TRBV20-1	-	CSAADRRVAYEQYF	TGCAGTGCAGCGGACAGGAGGGTCGCCTACGAGCAGTACTTC
TRBJ1-1	TRBD1	TRBV6-5	once	CASIHRGANTEAFF	TGTGCCAGCATTCACAGGGGGGCGAACACTGAAGCTTTCTTT
TRBJ2-1	TRBD2	TRBV10-3	-	CAISESSGRAQMYNEQFF	TGTGCCATCAGTGAGTCGAGCGGGAGGGCCCAGATGTACAATGAGCAGTTCTTC
TRBJ2-7	-	TRBV19	-	CASSSGGVYEQYF	TGTGCCAGTAGCTCAGGAGGGGTCTACGAGCAGTACTTC
TRBJ2-1	-	TRBV19	-	CASQWVVGSGNEQFF	TGTGCCAGCCAGTGGGTCGTCGGGAGTGGTAATGAGCAGTTCTTC
TRBJ2-5	TRBD2	TRBV6-2/TRBV6-3	-	CASSYGLAGDQETQYF	TGTGCCAGCAGTTACGGACTAGCGGGGGACCAAGAGACCCAGTACTTC
TRBJ1-5	-	TRBV28	-	CASSFEGGYQPQHF	TGTGCCAGCAGTTTTGAGGGAGGGTATCAGCCCCAGCATTTT
TRBJ2-3	TRBD1	TRBV27	-	CASSLLRGPGTDTQYF	TGTGCCAGCAGTTTATTGAGGGGGCCGGGCACAGATACGCAGTATTTT
TRBJ1-2	TRBD1	TRBV7-8	-	CASSSDRVYGYTF	TGTGCCAGCAGCTCAGACAGGGTCTATGGCTACACCTTC
TRBJ1-5	-	TRBV7-9	few	CASGESNQPQHF	TGTGCCAGCGGAGAGAGCAATCAGCCCCAGCATTTT
TRBJ1-2	-	TRBV6-1	-	CASSEALPPGISFYGYTF	TGTGCCAGCAGTGAAGCATTGCCCCCAGGGATATCCTTCTATGGCTACACCTTC
TRBJ2-5	TRBD2	TRBV27	-	CASSPELAGGPLETQYF	TGTGCCAGCAGTCCGGAACTAGCGGGAGGGCCTTTGGAGACCCAGTACTTC
TRBJ2-1	TRBD2	TRBV14	once	CASFPAGGSYNEQFF	TGTGCCAGCTTTCCGGCGGGAGGTTCCTACAATGAGCAGTTCTTC
TRBJ1-3	-	TRBV30	-	CAWSVTAGFRNTIYF	TGTGCCTGGAGTGTAACTGCGGGTTTCCGAAACACCATATATTTT
TRBJ2-1	TRBD2	TRBV6-2/TRBV6-3	-	CASKEGLAEYNEQFF	TGTGCCAGCAAAGAGGGACTAGCGGAGTACAATGAGCAGTTCTTC
TRBJ2-7	-	TRBV5-1	-	CASSFWARDVSYEQYF	TGCGCCAGCAGCTTTTGGGCCCGGGACGTATCCTACGAGCAGTACTTC
TRBJ2-7	TRBD1	TRBV29-1	-	CSVETGGVEQYF	TGCAGCGTTGAAACAGGGGGTGTCGAGCAGTACTTC